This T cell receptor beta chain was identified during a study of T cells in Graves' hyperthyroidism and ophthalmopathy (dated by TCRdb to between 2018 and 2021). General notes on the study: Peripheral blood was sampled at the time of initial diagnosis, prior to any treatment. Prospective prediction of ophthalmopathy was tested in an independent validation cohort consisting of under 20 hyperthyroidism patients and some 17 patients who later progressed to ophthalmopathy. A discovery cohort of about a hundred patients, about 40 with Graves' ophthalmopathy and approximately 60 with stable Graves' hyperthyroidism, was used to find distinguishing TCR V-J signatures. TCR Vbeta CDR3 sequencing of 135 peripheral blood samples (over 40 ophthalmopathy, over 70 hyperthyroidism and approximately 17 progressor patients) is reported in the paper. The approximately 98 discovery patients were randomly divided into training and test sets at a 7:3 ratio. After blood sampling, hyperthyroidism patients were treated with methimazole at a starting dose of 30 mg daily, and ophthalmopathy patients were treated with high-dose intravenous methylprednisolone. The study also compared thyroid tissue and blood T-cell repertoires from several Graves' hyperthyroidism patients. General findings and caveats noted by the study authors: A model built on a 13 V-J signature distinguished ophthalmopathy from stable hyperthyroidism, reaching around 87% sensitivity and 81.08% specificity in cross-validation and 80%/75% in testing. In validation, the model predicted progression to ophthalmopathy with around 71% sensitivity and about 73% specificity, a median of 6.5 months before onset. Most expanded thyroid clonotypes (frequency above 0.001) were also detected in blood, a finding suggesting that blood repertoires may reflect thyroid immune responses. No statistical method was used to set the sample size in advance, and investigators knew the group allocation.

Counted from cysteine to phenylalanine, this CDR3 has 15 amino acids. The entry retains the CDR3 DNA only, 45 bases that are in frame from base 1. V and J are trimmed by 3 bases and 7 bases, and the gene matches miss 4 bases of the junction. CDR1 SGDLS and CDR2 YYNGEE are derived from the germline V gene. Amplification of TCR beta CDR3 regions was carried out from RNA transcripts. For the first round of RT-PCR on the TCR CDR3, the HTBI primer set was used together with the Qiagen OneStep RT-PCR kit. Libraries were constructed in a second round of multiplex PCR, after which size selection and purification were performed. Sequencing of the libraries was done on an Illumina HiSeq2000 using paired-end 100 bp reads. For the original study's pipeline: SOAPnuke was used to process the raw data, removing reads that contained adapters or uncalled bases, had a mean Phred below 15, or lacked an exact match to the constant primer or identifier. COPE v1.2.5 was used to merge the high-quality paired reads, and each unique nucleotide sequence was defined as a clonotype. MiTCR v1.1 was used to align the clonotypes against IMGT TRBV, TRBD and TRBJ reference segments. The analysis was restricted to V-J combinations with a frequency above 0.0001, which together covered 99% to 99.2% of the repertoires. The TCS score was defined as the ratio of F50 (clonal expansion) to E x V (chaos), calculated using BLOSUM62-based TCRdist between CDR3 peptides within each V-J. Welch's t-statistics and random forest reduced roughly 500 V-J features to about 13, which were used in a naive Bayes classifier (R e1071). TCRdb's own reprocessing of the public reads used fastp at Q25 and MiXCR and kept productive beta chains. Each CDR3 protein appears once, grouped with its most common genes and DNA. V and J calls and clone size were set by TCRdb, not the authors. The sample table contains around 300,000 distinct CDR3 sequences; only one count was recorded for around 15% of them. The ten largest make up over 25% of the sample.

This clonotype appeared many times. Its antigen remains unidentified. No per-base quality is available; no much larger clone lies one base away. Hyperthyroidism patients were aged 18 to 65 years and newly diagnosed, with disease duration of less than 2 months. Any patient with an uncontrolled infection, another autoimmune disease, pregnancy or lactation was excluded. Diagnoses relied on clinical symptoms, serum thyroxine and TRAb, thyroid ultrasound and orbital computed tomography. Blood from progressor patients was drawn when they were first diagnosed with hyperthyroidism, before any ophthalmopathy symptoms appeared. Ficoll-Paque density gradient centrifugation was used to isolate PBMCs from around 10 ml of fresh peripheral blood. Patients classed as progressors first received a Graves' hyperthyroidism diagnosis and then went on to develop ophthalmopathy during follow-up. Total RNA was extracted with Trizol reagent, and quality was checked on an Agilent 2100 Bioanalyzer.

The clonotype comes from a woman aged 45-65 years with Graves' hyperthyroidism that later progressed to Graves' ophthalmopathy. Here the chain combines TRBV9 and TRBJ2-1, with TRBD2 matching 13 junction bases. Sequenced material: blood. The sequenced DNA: TGTGCCAGCAGCGCCCGACTAGCGGGAGGAAATGAGCAGTTCTTC. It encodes CASSARLAGGNEQFF.